Below are 28 T cell receptor beta chains sequenced from a single sample in a study of regulatory T cells in long-lasting Graves disease. The time point denotes: persistent/refractory GD, antithyroid drugs over 5 years with positive TRAb. With RNA extracted from PBMCs as input, the TCR library was made. TCR beta libraries were built with iRepertoire HTBI primers and Arm-PCR of CDR3 regions. TCRdb recomputed calls from the multiplex PCR reads with MiXCR, one row per CDR3 protein. The sample lists about 660,000 distinct CDR3 sequences, 25% to 35% occurring once. Material: peripheral blood mononuclear cells (PBMCs), obtained when the disease was refractory, from a patient treated with antithyroid drugs. The source is a female donor with Graves disease.

This clonotype was recorded a few times. The chain joins TRBV5-1 to TRBJ2-7; D is unresolved. Germline V gives CDR1 SGHRS, CDR2 YFSETQ. The germline V and J ends were trimmed by 3 bases and 0 bases, with 13 bases remaining between them. The CDR3 spans 15 residues. This chain's CDR3 is CASSYLRADSYEQYF. The CDR3 coding sequence is TGCGCCAGCAGCTACTTACGGGCCGACTCCTACGAGCAGTACTTC.

This clonotype was found a few times. The chain has TRBV6-2 or TRBV6-3 and TRBJ2-7, with 10 bases matching TRBD1. V lost 4 bases to trimming and J lost 6 bases; unmatched junction nucleotides: 9. Germline V gene lookup returns CDR1 MNHEY and CDR2 SVGEGT. CDR3 length equals 15 residues. The CDR3 region is CASSSPDRGIFEQYF. The CDR3 DNA reads TGTGCCAGCAGTTCCCCGGACAGGGGGATATTCGAGCAGTACTTC.

This clonotype appeared a few times. The CDR3 nucleotides read TGTGCCAGCAGTCCGGGGGGGGGAGAGAATCAGCCCCAGCATTTT. It yields the protein CASSPGGGENQPQHF. The rearrangement uses TRBV28 and TRBJ1-5, with a weak D call TRBD1 (5 bases). Trimming shortened V by 5 bases and J by 4 bases, and 15 bases separated the two germline ends. The CDR3 length is 15 residues. The germline gives CDR1 MDHEN, CDR2 SYDVKM.

The rearrangement uses TRBV11-2 and TRBJ2-7, with 7 bases fitting TRBD2. V was pared by 0 bases and J by 3 bases, with 5 bases of the junction left unmatched. Germline lookup yields CDR1 SGHAT and CDR2 FQNNGV. The CDR3 contains 15 residues. In nucleotides, the CDR3 is TGTGCCAGCAGCTTAGATTCAGGACTAGACTACGAGCAGTACTTC. Translation gives CASSLDSGLDYEQYF. The full variable domain, in which reference TRBV11-2 and TRBJ2-7 provide the parts outside the CDR3, is EAGVAQSPRYKIIEKRQSVAFWCNPISGHATLYWYQQILGQGPKLLIQFQNNGVVDDSQLPKDRFSAERLKGVDSTLKIQPAKLEDSAVYLCASSLDSGLDYEQYFGPGTRLTVT.

The sample holds a few counts of this clonotype. In DNA, the CDR3 is TGTGCCAGCAGCTCCGAGGCGGGTGGTTACGGCTACACCTTC. Its translation: CASSSEAGGYGYTF. The chain links TRBV7-3 to TRBJ1-2, with no clear D. The germline V gene encodes CDR1 SGHTA and CDR2 FQGTGA. V was cut by 4 bases and J by 8 bases, with 17 bases left in between. The CDR3 runs to 14 residues.

The chain links TRBV5-1 to TRBJ1-1, with no clear D. Trimming removed 2 bases at V and 1 base at J, with 9 bases between. CDR1 and CDR2 from the germline V gene are SGHRS and YFSETQ. The CDR3 has 14 amino acids. As DNA, the CDR3 is TGCGCCAGCAGCTTCGGCAACCGGAACACTGAAGCTTTCTTT. Its translation is CASSFGNRNTEAFF.

This chain connects TRBV19 to TRBJ2-7; 9 nucleotides match TRBD1. This CDR3 has 13 residues. V lost 7 bases, J lost 6 bases, and 7 bases stayed unmatched. Per germline, CDR1 LNHDA and CDR2 SQIVND (reference sequence). This chain's CDR3 is CASNNRGLSEQYF. The CDR3 bases are TGTGCCAGTAATAACAGGGGGCTCTCCGAGCAGTACTTC.

This clonotype was counted many times. The chain uses TRBV2 and TRBJ2-7; D might be TRBD2 (5 bases). CDR3 length: 15 amino acids. V shed 0 bases and J shed 7 bases, with 16 bases lying between them. Germline V CDR1 and CDR2: SNHLY, FYNNEI. The DNA of the CDR3 is TGTGCCAGCAGTGAAGCGCTCGCCGGCTCGGGGGAGCAGTACTTC. Translated, it gives CASSEALAGSGEQYF. The whole variable domain, filled in from reference TRBV2 and TRBJ2-7, reads EPEVTQTPSHQVTQMGQEVILRCVPISNHLYFYWYRQILGQKVEFLVSFYNNEISEKSEIFDDQFSVERPDGSNFTLKIRSTKLEDSAMYFCASSEALAGSGEQYFGPGTRLTVT.

As regards this clonotype: A read error may explain this, as a much larger clone is one base away. CDR3 loop: CASSQDETQYF. The CDR3 DNA sequence: TGTGCCAGCAGCCAAGATGAGACCCAGTACTTC. This chain connects TRBV14 to TRBJ2-5; no definite D call. Germline V gives CDR1 SGHDN, CDR2 FVKESK. This CDR3 spans 11 amino acids. Trimming shortened V by 0 bases and J by 5 bases, and 1 base separated the two germline ends.

The chain joins TRBV2 to TRBJ2-5, with 9 positions matching TRBD2. J was trimmed by 4 bases and V by 8 bases; bases with no gene match: 11. Germline loops: CDR1 SNHLY, CDR2 FYNNEI. The CDR3 runs to 15 residues. The CDR3 protein is CASFDSAGGTETQYF. For the CDR3, the DNA is TGTGCCAGCTTTGATTCAGCGGGAGGCACAGAGACCCAGTACTTC.

This clonotype appeared a few times. The chain has TRBV6-1 and TRBJ1-4; D ambiguous. This CDR3 spans 14 amino acids. The V and J ends lost 1 base and 8 bases respectively, with 11 bases between them. CDR1 MNHNS and CDR2 SASEGT come from the germline V gene. CDR3 nucleotide sequence: TGTGCCAGCAGTGAAGAACCTCGGTCCGAAAAACTGTTTTTT. Translation gives CASSEEPRSEKLFF.

This clonotype was observed a handful of times. The chain carries TRBV18 and TRBJ1-1, with D hard to call. Trimming took 1 base from V and 1 from J, leaving 10 bases between them. The CDR3 extends over 15 amino acids. Germline loops: CDR1 KGHSH, CDR2 LQKENI. CDR3 sequence (DNA): TGTGCCAGCTCACCACTACGGAATACGAACACTGAAGCTTTCTTT. Protein sequence: CASSPLRNTNTEAFF.

The chain carries TRBV28 and TRBJ1-2, with 10 bases aligning to TRBD1. The length of the CDR3 is 15 residues. The germline V gene encodes CDR1 MDHEN and CDR2 SYDVKM. The V gene end was trimmed by 6 bases and the J gene end by 7 bases; junction bases not matched to a gene: 11. CDR3 sequence: CASSLGTGVSVGYTF. The CDR3 nucleotides are TGTGCCAGCAGCCTGGGGACAGGGGTGTCGGTTGGCTACACCTTC.

The V call is TRBV2, the J call TRBJ2-1; TRBD1 agrees at 7 bases. CDR3 size: 16 residues. Looked up from germline, CDR1 is SNHLY and CDR2 is FYNNEI. V shed 3 bases and J 4 bases; nucleotides not matched to a gene: 9. CDR3 nucleotides: TGTGCCAGCAGTGACGTGGGGACAGATTTATACAATGAGCAGTTCTTC. This codes for CASSDVGTDLYNEQFF.

This clonotype turned up a few times. The chain is built from TRBV12-3 or TRBV12-4 and TRBJ2-7; D not resolved. The CDR3 extends over 12 amino acids. The V end was cut by 4 bases, the J end by 6 bases, with 10 bases between. CDR3 in amino acids: CASSSLETEQYF. CDR3 nucleotide sequence: TGTGCCAGCAGTTCCTTAGAGACCGAGCAGTACTTC.

This clonotype was seen only once. V usage is TRBV7-9 and J usage is TRBJ1-6; tentatively, D is TRBD1 (6 bases). The CDR3 consists of 17 residues. Trimming pared 3 bases from V and 0 bases from J, leaving 12 bases between. The germline CDR1 and CDR2 sequences are SEHNR and FQNEAQ (reference sequence). CDR3 amino acids: CASSLRDIPSYNSPLHF. DNA for the CDR3: TGTGCCAGCAGCTTGAGGGACATTCCCTCCTATAATTCACCCCTCCACTTT.

V usage is TRBV7-8 and J usage is TRBJ1-4; 8 bases match TRBD1. The trim removed 5 bases at V and 6 bases at J, leaving 8 bases unmatched. The CDR3 covers 15 residues. Germline V gene data show CDR1 as SGHVS and CDR2 as FQNEAQ. DNA for the CDR3: TGTGCCAGCAGCAGCGACAGGGGACAGGATGAAAAACTGTTTTTT. Translating it yields CASSSDRGQDEKLFF.

The rearrangement joins TRBV5-1 to TRBJ2-7; D may be TRBD1 (5 bases). The CDR3 extends over 14 amino acids. Germline CDR1 reads SGHRS; CDR2 reads YFSETQ. Trimming stripped 2 bases from V and 5 bases from J, with 14 bases between. The DNA for the CDR3 is TGCGCCAGCAGCTTTCCAGGGCGCCAGGACGAGCAGTACTTC. Amino acids: CASSFPGRQDEQYF.

The rearrangement joins TRBV29-1 to TRBJ2-7; a weak D match, TRBD1 (5 bases). Germline V gene data show CDR1 as SQVTM and CDR2 as ANQGSEA. CDR3 length equals 12 residues. The V and J ends lost 6 bases and 5 bases respectively, with 14 bases between them. For the CDR3, the DNA is TGCAGCGTGGTGAAGGGGTCCCACGAGCAGTACTTC. Its translation is CSVVKGSHEQYF.

This clonotype has at least ten counts. The chain has TRBV12-3 or TRBV12-4 and TRBJ2-7; perhaps TRBD2 as D (6 bases). Between the trimmed V and J ends, which lost 5 bases and 3 bases, there was a span of 14 bases. This CDR3 comprises 14 residues. The CDR3 sequence is CASSLGTSLYEQYF. The CDR3 bases are TGTGCCAGCAGTCTCGGGACTTCCCTCTACGAGCAGTACTTC.

This clonotype was seen only a few times. The CDR3 region has the DNA TGTGCCAGCAGTTTGACAGGGGCTTCCTCTGGAAACACCATATATTTT. Amino acid sequence: CASSLTGASSGNTIYF. This chain uses TRBV6-5 with TRBJ1-3; TRBD1 matches 8 bases. From germline, CDR1 is MNHEY and CDR2 SVGAGI. Trimming removed 4 bases from V and 0 bases from J; junction bases left unmatched: 5. This CDR3 comprises 16 residues.

This clonotype has just a few counts. The chain couples TRBV29-1 to TRBJ2-2; 8 nucleotides align to TRBD2. Losses at the gene ends were 3 bases for V and 5 bases for J; bases not matched to a gene: 5. Germline loops: CDR1 SQVTM, CDR2 ANQGSEA. CDR3 length: 14 amino acids. The CDR3 spells CSVDLSGRTGELFF. CDR3 bases: TGCAGCGTTGATTTGAGCGGGAGAACCGGGGAGCTGTTTTTT.

V is TRBV18 and J is TRBJ1-5, with D possibly matching TRBD1 (6 bases). CDR3 length equals 14 residues. Per the germline V gene, CDR1 is KGHSH and CDR2 is LQKENI. Trimming cost V 6 bases and J 5 bases, with 14 bases left between them. The CDR3 coding sequence is TGTGCCAGCTCCCCAAGACAGGAGGATCAGCCCCAGCATTTT. Amino acid sequence: CASSPRQEDQPQHF. Variable domain in full (rest from reference TRBV18 and TRBJ1-5): NAGVMQNPRHLVRRRGQEARLRCSPMKGHSHVYWYRQLPEEGLKFMVYLQKENIIDESGMPKERFSAEFPKEGPSILRIQQVVRGDSAAYFCASSPRQEDQPQHFGDGTRLSIL.

The chain has TRBV2 and TRBJ2-7, with D possibly being TRBD1 or TRBD2 (5 bases each). Trimming shortened V by 5 bases and J by 4 bases, and 18 bases separated the two germline ends. The CDR3 runs to 15 residues. The V gene's germline CDR1 is SNHLY and CDR2 FYNNEI. The CDR3 loop reads CASSFSGPRAYEQYF. The CDR3 coding sequence is TGTGCCAGCAGTTTTTCAGGGCCGAGGGCTTACGAGCAGTACTTC.

This clonotype was observed a handful of times. The rearrangement links TRBV10-2 to TRBJ2-2; 8 bases align to TRBD2. The V gene's germline CDR1 is WSHSY and CDR2 SAAADI. The CDR3 is 15 amino acids. The ends lost 6 bases at V and 0 bases at J; junction bases unmatched: 3. The CDR3 reads CASRKGLANTGELFF. DNA for the CDR3: TGCGCCAGCAGAAAGGGACTAGCGAACACCGGGGAGCTGTTTTTT.

This clonotype was seen repeatedly, ten times or more. V usage is TRBV2 and J usage is TRBJ1-2, with TRBD1 matching 9 bases. Germline trimming cut 3 bases from V and 5 bases from J; bases unmatched to any gene: 4. The CDR3 is 14 residues long. Germline values: CDR1 SNHLY, CDR2 FYNNEI. In DNA, the CDR3 is TGTGCCAGCAGTGAGTCACAGGGGGCATATGGCTACACCTTC. It translates to CASSESQGAYGYTF.

The CDR3 DNA reads as TGTGCCAGCAGCGCGGGGGGACAGAGAAATGAAAAACTGTTTTTT. It codes for CASSAGGQRNEKLFF. The V and J genes are TRBV5-8 and TRBJ1-4, with 7 nucleotides matching TRBD1. Germline assignment: CDR1 SGHTS and CDR2 YDEGEE. CDR3 length: 15 amino acids. After removal of 4 bases from V and 5 bases from J, the junction contained 8 bases not matched to a gene.

This chain links TRBV4-1 with TRBJ2-7; possibly TRBD2 for D (6 bases). The germline gives CDR1 MGHRA, CDR2 YSYEKL. V lost 1 base and J 5 bases, leaving 15 bases between the germline ends. This CDR3 has 15 residues. This CDR3 is CASSQGDGRRDEQYF. The CDR3 DNA is TGCGCCAGCAGCCAAGGCGACGGGAGACGGGACGAGCAGTACTTC.